Following are 30 T cell receptor beta chains from one sample sequenced in a study of control samples from healthy donors and cancer patients. Some clones are missing from TCRdb's copy, which holds only in-frame ones; the method was immunoSEQ multiplex PCR. The sample lists roughly 130,000 clones; 93% were seen once. Sequenced: PBMCs. The receptor source for this set is a man aged 45 to 65 with head and neck cancer.

The rearrangement joins TRBV6-1 to TRBJ1-5, with D maybe TRBD1 (6 bases). The V end was cut by 2 bases, the J end by 2 bases, with 10 bases between. Germline V lookup: CDR1 MNHNS, CDR2 SASEGT. The CDR3 runs to 15 residues. The CDR3 DNA sequence: TGTGCCAGCAGTGAATGGGCAGGGGGCAATCAGCCCCAGCATTTT. Translated: CASSEWAGGNQPQHF.

The chain joins TRBV5-4 to TRBJ2-1; maybe TRBD2 (6 bases). Germline CDR1 is SGHNT and CDR2 is YYREEE (reference sequence). Trimming took 5 bases from V and 3 from J, leaving 15 bases between them. The CDR3 runs 15 residues. CDR3 nucleotides: TGTGCCAGCAGGGAGGGGACGGTAAACTACAATGAGCAGTTCTTC. This sequence encodes CASREGTVNYNEQFF.

This rearrangement joins TRBV9 to TRBJ2-5; TRBD1 is a possible D gene (6 bases). The germline V gene encodes CDR1 SGDLS and CDR2 YYNGEE. Trimming removed 0 bases at V and 8 bases at J, with 14 bases between. This CDR3 is built from 14 residues. This CDR3 is CASSVAVQGNTQYF. The DNA for the CDR3 is TGTGCCAGCAGCGTAGCCGTCCAGGGGAACACCCAGTACTTC.

The rearrangement uses TRBV28 and TRBJ2-3, with D tentatively TRBD2 (6 bases). Germline assignment: CDR1 MDHEN and CDR2 SYDVKM. The CDR3 length is 15 residues. Trimming left V 4 bases short and J 1 base short, with 12 bases between. CDR3 sequence: CASSSVSGRTDTQYF. The DNA of the CDR3 is TGTGCCAGCAGTTCGGTTAGCGGACGCACAGATACGCAGTATTTT.

This clone came up once. The V and J genes are TRBV5-6 and TRBJ2-3, with 11 bases lining up with TRBD1. In germline, CDR1 is SGHDT, CDR2 YYEEEE. The CDR3 loop spans 15 amino acids. With V trimmed by 4 bases and J by 2 bases, 3 bases remained unmatched. In DNA, the CDR3 is TGTGCCAGCAGCGGGGACAGGGGGAACACAGATACGCAGTATTTT. Amino acid sequence: CASSGDRGNTDTQYF. The whole variable domain, remainder taken from reference TRBV5-6 and TRBJ2-3, is DAGVTQSPTHLIKTRGQQVTLRCSPKSGHDTVSWYQQALGQGPQFIFQYYEEEERQRGNFPDRFSGHQFPNYSSELNVNALLLGDSALYLCASSGDRGNTDTQYFGPGTRLTVL.

The chain recombines TRBV7-3 with TRBJ2-3; TRBD2 might be the D (5 bases). Germline CDR1 is SGHTA and CDR2 is FQGTGA. With 2 bases removed from V and 4 bases from J, the gap between germline ends came to 13 bases. This CDR3 spans 15 amino acids. The CDR3 DNA is TGTGCCAGCAGCTTATTGTTAGCGTCCGCAGATACGCAGTATTTT. The encoded protein is CASSLLLASADTQYF.

V is TRBV7-9 and J is TRBJ2-3; D gene uncertain. V was clipped by 0 bases and J by 4 bases, with 8 bases between them. This CDR3 region has 14 residues. Per germline, CDR1 SEHNR and CDR2 FQNEAQ (reference sequence). The CDR3 DNA reads TGTGCCAGCAGCTTAGCAACCGGGCCAGATACGCAGTATTTT. Its translation: CASSLATGPDTQYF.

The chain has TRBV30 and TRBJ1-2, with no clear D. CDR1 and CDR2 from the germline V gene are GTSNPN and SVGIG (reference sequence). This CDR3 has 12 residues. Deletions cut 5 bases from V and 4 bases from J, with 11 bases between. The CDR3, as DNA: TGTGCCTGGGGCAGATCCGCCTATGGCTACACCTTC. Amino acids: CAWGRSAYGYTF. Variable domain in full (rest from reference TRBV30 and TRBJ1-2): SQTIHQWPATLVQPVGSPLSLECTVEGTSNPNLYWYRQAAGRGLQLLFYSVGIGQISSEVPQNLSASRPQDRQFILSSKKLLLSDSGFYLCAWGRSAYGYTFGSGTRLTVV.

J is TRBJ2-5 and V is TRBV5-5; D is tentatively TRBD1 or TRBD2 (6 bases each). The CDR3 totals 16 residues. Trimming left V 5 bases short and J 4 bases short, with 21 bases between. Germline-derived CDR1 and CDR2 are SGHKS and YYEKEE (reference sequence). DNA for the CDR3: TGTGCCAGCAGTTTCCCGGAGGGGGTAGGACTAGAGACCCAGTACTTC. It is translated as CASSFPEGVGLETQYF. The full variable domain, in which reference TRBV5-5 and TRBJ2-5 provide the parts outside the CDR3, is DAGVTQSPTHLIKTRGQQVTLRCSPISGHKSVSWYQQVLGQGPQFIFQYYEKEERGRGNFPDRFSARQFPNYSSELNVNALLLGDSALYLCASSFPEGVGLETQYFGPGTRLLVL.

This rearrangement joins TRBV5-5 to TRBJ1-3, with a tentative D call TRBD1 (5 bases). CDR1 is SGHKS and CDR2 is YYEKEE in the germline V gene (reference sequence). This CDR3 has 17 residues. V lost 5 bases to trimming and J lost 0 bases, with 18 bases between them. The CDR3 nucleotides are TGTGCCAGCAGTCGTGGGCTAGGGGTAAACTCTGGAAACACCATATATTTT. It translates to CASSRGLGVNSGNTIYF.

The rearrangement links TRBV28 to TRBJ1-1; 10 nucleotides agree with TRBD1. The CDR3 contains 15 residues. Germline loops: CDR1 MDHEN, CDR2 SYDVKM. J lost 9 bases, V lost 4 bases, and 11 bases had no gene match. CDR3 sequence reads: CASSSRQGARLKAFF. As DNA, the CDR3 is TGTGCCAGCAGTTCCCGACAGGGGGCTAGGCTGAAAGCTTTCTTT.

V gene TRBV19 combines with J gene TRBJ2-7; 12 bases are shared with TRBD1. The CDR3 has 14 amino acids. The V and J ends lost 4 bases and 6 bases, in that order; junction bases with no gene match: 4. CDR1 is LNHDA and CDR2 is SQIVND in the germline V gene (reference sequence). CDR3 loop: CASSTGQGAVEQYF. The CDR3 nucleotides are TGTGCCAGTAGTACGGGACAGGGGGCTGTCGAGCAGTACTTC.

This sequence joins TRBV13 and TRBJ1-2; a possible D gene is TRBD1 (6 bases). The germline CDR1 and CDR2 sequences are PRHDT and FYEKMQ (reference sequence). Deletions cut 0 bases from V and 8 bases from J, with 7 bases between. There are 12 residues in the CDR3. DNA of the CDR3: TGTGCCAGCAGCTTAGGACAGGGAGGCTACACCTTC. Translated, it gives CASSLGQGGYTF.

This chain uses TRBV6-6 with TRBJ2-1; the match to TRBD1 covers 7 bases. CDR3 length: 14 amino acids. Germline-derived CDR1 and CDR2 are MNHNY and SVGAGI (reference sequence). The V segment lost 8 bases and the J segment 9 bases; nucleotides outside the gene matches: 13. The CDR3 coding sequence is TGTGCCAGCTCCGCTGAGCGCAGGGGGACTGAGCAGTTCTTC. It codes for CASSAERRGTEQFF.

This chain connects TRBV24-1 to TRBJ2-1; D is possibly TRBD2 (5 bases). The CDR3 extends over 14 amino acids. Germline V gene data show CDR1 as KGHDR and CDR2 as SFDVKD. Trimming stripped 4 bases from V and 0 bases from J, with 6 bases between. In DNA form, the CDR3 reads TGTGCCACCAGTGAGGGGAGCTCCTACAATGAGCAGTTCTTC. It is translated as CATSEGSSYNEQFF.

In DNA, the CDR3 is TGTGCCAGTAGCTCCCCCGGGGCAGGAACCTACAATGAGCAGTTCTTC. Translation gives CASSSPGAGTYNEQFF. This chain connects TRBV19 to TRBJ2-1; D tentatively reads TRBD1 or TRBD2 (5 bases each). The CDR3 has 16 residues. Germline CDR1 LNHDA, CDR2 SQIVND (reference sequence). V lost 6 bases, J lost 2 bases, and 17 bases lay in between.

This sequence joins TRBV30 and TRBJ2-7; TRBD1 agrees at 9 bases. The germline V gene encodes CDR1 GTSNPN and CDR2 SVGIG (reference sequence). The CDR3 has 14 amino acids. The CDR3 region has the DNA TGTGCTTCCGATTCCGGGACAGGGAGGTACGAGCAGTACTTC. Translating it yields CASDSGTGRYEQYF. Full variable domain (remainder filled in from reference TRBV30 and TRBJ2-7): SQTIHQWPATLVQPVGSPLSLECTVEGTSNPNLYWYRQAAGRGLQLLFYSVGIGQISSEVPQNLSASRPQDRQFILSSKKLLLSDSGFYLCASDSGTGRYEQYFGPGTRLTVT.

The J gene is TRBJ2-5, the V gene TRBV27; D call uncertain. The V gene's germline CDR1 is MNHEY and CDR2 SMNVEV (reference sequence). Deletions cut 6 bases from V and 5 bases from J, with 16 bases between. The CDR3 has 14 amino acids. The CDR3 loop is CASSYSRLRETQYF. The CDR3 DNA is TGTGCCAGCAGCTACTCCCGTTTGAGGGAGACCCAGTACTTC.

The CDR3 sequence is CASSRYPRDRRCTGELFF. Here the CDR3 DNA reads TGCGCCAGCAGTCGTTACCCCCGGGACAGGCGTTGCACCGGGGAGCTGTTTTTT. The V and J genes are TRBV23-1 and TRBJ2-2, with 8 bases lining up with TRBD1. TRBV23-1 is marked as an open reading frame, function uncertain. This CDR3 contains 18 residues. The junction had 14 bases not matched to a gene; V was cut back by 4 bases and J by 4 bases.

The gene calls are TRBV30 and TRBJ1-6; no firm D call. The CDR3 length is 12 residues. Per the germline V gene, CDR1 is GTSNPN and CDR2 is SVGIG (reference sequence). Deletions cut 1 base from V and 11 bases from J, with 9 bases between. DNA of the CDR3: TGTGCCTGGAGTGGTAAACGCCCACCCCTCCACTTT. It yields the protein CAWSGKRPPLHF.

This chain joins TRBV9 and TRBJ1-1, with 9 nucleotides matching TRBD1. The CDR3 length is 16 residues. Germline-derived CDR1 and CDR2 are SGDLS and YYNGEE. Losses at the gene ends were 0 bases for V and 3 bases for J; bases not matched to a gene: 6. CDR3 coding DNA: TGTGCCAGCAGCGTAGGGACAGGGGTAGGTGACACTGAAGCTTTCTTT. Translating gives CASSVGTGVGDTEAFF.

The chain couples TRBV7-2 to TRBJ1-5; 8 bases are a match to TRBD1. Germline values: CDR1 SGHTA, CDR2 FQGNSA. The CDR3 length is 14 residues. The ends lost 5 bases at V and 1 base at J; junction bases unmatched: 1. CDR3 sequence reads: CASSRDRSNQPQHF. In DNA form, the CDR3 reads TGTGCCAGCAGCCGGGACAGGAGCAATCAGCCCCAGCATTTT.

The genes are TRBV5-1 and TRBJ1-4; 7 bases fit TRBD1. V was clipped by 0 bases and J by 6 bases; unmatched bases: 5. CDR3 length: 15 residues. The germline V gene encodes CDR1 SGHRS and CDR2 YFSETQ. CDR3 nucleotides: TGCGCCAGCAGCTTGGAGGGACAGAGCTATGAAAAACTGTTTTTT. This codes for CASSLEGQSYEKLFF.

The chain carries TRBV6-6 and TRBJ2-7, with TRBD1 matching over 8 bases. The CDR3 runs to 15 residues. J was trimmed by 3 bases and V by 6 bases; bases with no gene match: 10. Germline V CDR1 and CDR2: MNHNY, SVGAGI (reference sequence). The CDR3 loop reads CASRPQGAPGYEQYF. CDR3 in DNA: TGTGCCAGCAGGCCTCAGGGGGCCCCCGGCTACGAGCAGTACTTC.

The chain employs TRBV15 and TRBJ2-1; D unclear. Trimming took 1 base from V and 2 from J, leaving 9 bases between them. Germline V gene data show CDR1 as LNHNV and CDR2 as YYDKDF (reference sequence). CDR3 length: 15 amino acids. The CDR3 nucleotides are TGTGCCACCAGCAGAGTGGTCGGCGCCTACAATGAGCAGTTCTTC. Amino acids: CATSRVVGAYNEQFF. The full variable domain, in which reference TRBV15 and TRBJ2-1 provide the parts outside the CDR3, is DAMVIQNPRYQVTQFGKPVTLSCSQTLNHNVMYWYQQKSSQAPKLLFHYYDKDFNNEADTPDNFQSRRPNTSFCFLDIRSPGLGDTAMYLCATSRVVGAYNEQFFGPGTRLTVL.

V gene TRBV6-2 or TRBV6-3 combines with J gene TRBJ1-1, with 7 bases fitting TRBD1. The CDR3 has 14 residues. Germline CDR1 and CDR2: MNHEY and SVGEGT. V lost 5 bases, J lost 3 bases, and 6 bases stayed unmatched. The CDR3 nucleotides are TGTGCCAGCAGTATACAACAGGGGTACACTGAAGCTTTCTTT. Translating gives CASSIQQGYTEAFF.

This clone was observed a handful of times. The CDR3 DNA reads as TGTGCCAGCAGGAGACAGGGAGGTTCACCCCTCCACTTT. Protein product: CASRRQGGSPLHF. V gene TRBV7-2 combines with J gene TRBJ1-6; 7 nucleotides align to TRBD1. Germline V gene lookup returns CDR1 SGHTA and CDR2 FQGNSA. The CDR3 covers 13 residues. After removal of 6 bases from V and 9 bases from J, the junction contained 5 bases not matched to a gene.

This rearrangement joins TRBV12-3 or TRBV12-4 to TRBJ1-1, with TRBD1 as a possible D gene (6 bases). This CDR3 is 13 amino acids long. Trimming removed 7 bases at V and 5 bases at J, with 14 bases between. The CDR3 is CASTWLQGTEAFF. CDR3 bases: TGTGCCAGCACCTGGCTACAGGGTACTGAAGCTTTCTTT.

This clone was found a few times. The rearrangement joins TRBV29-1 to TRBJ2-2; 8 bases are shared with TRBD1. Germline trimming cut 8 bases from V and 6 bases from J; bases unmatched to any gene: 11. Germline V lookup: CDR1 SQVTM, CDR2 ANQGSEA. The CDR3 spans 14 residues. In nucleotides, the CDR3 is TGCAGCATTACCCAGACAGGGGTCTCCGGGGAGCTGTTTTTT. It codes for CSITQTGVSGELFF.

This clone was observed a few times. The J gene is TRBJ2-5, the V gene TRBV4-2; perhaps TRBD2 as D (7 bases). From germline, CDR1 is LGHNA and CDR2 YNFKEQ. Between the trimmed V and J ends, which lost 0 bases and 5 bases, there was a span of 10 bases. This CDR3 has 14 amino acids. The chain's CDR3 is CASSQEGGAETQYF. The CDR3 DNA is TGTGCCAGCAGCCAAGAGGGGGGGGCGGAGACCCAGTACTTC.